These 20 T cell receptor beta chains were all obtained from the same sample, sequenced in a study of PD-1 blockade in classical Hodgkin lymphoma. Produced via immunoSEQ multiplex PCR; TCRdb's table is partial and in-frame only. There are 40,000 to 50,000 clones in the sample; 76% occur only once, and around 20% lies in the top ten. Each of the patients experienced relapse following autologous stem cell transplantation, and their brentuximab vedotin exposure differed. Sample: peripheral blood mononuclear cells (PBMCs), taken at baseline. These receptors all stem from a human donor with classical Hodgkin lymphoma.

The chain links TRBV28 to TRBJ1-1; D is ambiguous. The CDR3 sequence is 11 residues long. V dropped 3 bases and J dropped 8 bases, with 7 bases sitting between them. Germline CDR1 MDHEN, CDR2 SYDVKM. CDR3 bases: TGTGCCAGCAGTTTCATCGGGGAAGCTTTCTTT. Translated: CASSFIGEAFF.

V gene TRBV6-6 combines with J gene TRBJ2-7, with D uncertain. Germline-derived CDR1 and CDR2 are MNHNY and SVGAGI (reference sequence). The V gene lost 4 bases and the J gene lost 3 bases, with 7 bases spanning the gap. The CDR3 covers 12 residues. CDR3 amino acids: CASSSVNYEQYF. As DNA, the CDR3 is TGTGCCAGCAGTTCCGTTAACTACGAGCAGTACTTC.

The rearrangement joins TRBV7-9 to TRBJ2-1; D not resolved. Trimming left V 1 base short and J 2 bases short, with 6 bases between. The germline gives CDR1 SEHNR, CDR2 FQNEAQ (reference sequence). The CDR3 covers 14 residues. CDR3 loop: CASSLDQPYNEQFF. As DNA, the CDR3 is TGTGCCAGCAGCTTAGACCAGCCCTACAATGAGCAGTTCTTC.

This clone was recorded once. One junction end does not reproduce the germline sequence, and a read error may be involved. This chain uses TRBV28 with TRBJ2-7, with 12 bases identical to TRBD1. CDR1 is MDHEN, CDR2 SYDVKM, per germline. The CDR3 has 16 amino acids. CDR3 protein: CASSLWSGTGGHEQYF. For the CDR3, the DNA is TGTGCCAGCAGCTTATGGTCCGGGACAGGGGGCCACGAGCAGTACTTC.

This chain uses TRBV7-9 with TRBJ2-6; maybe TRBD2 (6 bases). CDR1 and CDR2 from the germline V gene are SEHNR and FQNEAQ (reference sequence). The CDR3 extends over 15 amino acids. The V end was cut by 5 bases, the J end by 1 base, with 9 bases between. CDR3 coding DNA: TGTGCCAGCAGCCCGGCGGGGTCTGGGGCCAACGTCCTGACTTTC. Protein product: CASSPAGSGANVLTF.

This sequence joins TRBV19 and TRBJ2-1; 8 positions match TRBD2. Germline V gives CDR1 LNHDA, CDR2 SQIVND (reference sequence). The CDR3 is made up of 15 amino acids. J lost 4 bases, V lost 3 bases, and 5 bases had no gene match. CDR3 nucleotide sequence: TGTGCCAGTAGTATCTCACTAGCGGTTTACAATGAGCAGTTCTTC. This sequence encodes CASSISLAVYNEQFF.

The J gene is TRBJ1-5, the V gene TRBV7-9; 7 bases map to TRBD1. J was trimmed by 3 bases and V by 5 bases; bases with no gene match: 7. The CDR3 covers 15 residues. Per the germline V gene, CDR1 is SEHNR and CDR2 is FQNEAQ (reference sequence). The DNA for the CDR3 is TGTGCCAGCAGCCAGTGGACAGGCGACAATCAGCCCCAGCATTTT. Encoded protein: CASSQWTGDNQPQHF.

This sequence joins TRBV7-8 and TRBJ2-7; D gene unclear. The CDR3 is made up of 12 amino acids. Deletions cut 8 bases from V and 0 bases from J, with 8 bases between. CDR1 SGHVS and CDR2 FQNEAQ come from the germline V gene. The CDR3 DNA sequence: TGTGCCAGCGCCATGAGCTCCTACGAGCAGTACTTC. Protein product: CASAMSSYEQYF.

The chain couples TRBV19 to TRBJ1-5, with TRBD1 identical over 9 bases. The CDR3 spans 16 residues. Germline trimming cut 4 bases from V and 10 bases from J; bases unmatched to any gene: 14. Germline V lookup: CDR1 LNHDA, CDR2 SQIVND (reference sequence). The CDR3 nucleotides are TGTGCCAGTAGTAGAGAACCGGGACAGGGTCCGACCCCCCAGCATTTT. Its translation is CASSREPGQGPTPQHF.

This clone was seen only once. This chain links TRBV2 with TRBJ2-5, with D hard to call. This CDR3 is built from 11 residues. Deletions cut 2 bases from V and 4 bases from J, with 2 bases between. In germline, CDR1 is SNHLY, CDR2 FYNNEI. The CDR3 DNA follows: TGTGCCAGCAGTGAATCAGAGACCCAGTACTTC. This gives the protein CASSESETQYF.

The rearrangement uses TRBV6-1 and TRBJ2-3, with a possible D match to TRBD2 (6 bases). Germline CDR1 is MNHNS and CDR2 is SASEGT. The CDR3 is 14 amino acids. V was clipped by 2 bases and J by 6 bases, with 12 bases between them. CDR3 loop: CASSESQGGDTQYF. In DNA, the CDR3 is TGTGCCAGCAGTGAAAGTCAGGGAGGCGATACGCAGTATTTT.

This chain uses TRBV9 with TRBJ2-3, with D possibly matching TRBD1 (5 bases). The CDR3 is 13 residues long. CDR1 SGDLS and CDR2 YYNGEE come from the germline V gene. V was cut by 7 bases and J by 2 bases, with 11 bases left in between. CDR3 sequence: CASAGRTTDTQYF. For the CDR3, the DNA is TGTGCCAGCGCAGGGCGGACCACAGATACGCAGTATTTT.

This rearrangement joins TRBV6-6 to TRBJ1-2; 9 bases are shared with TRBD1. The V segment lost 6 bases and the J segment 8 bases; nucleotides outside the gene matches: 10. The CDR3 is made up of 14 amino acids. Germline CDR1 MNHNY, CDR2 SVGAGI (reference sequence). CDR3 residues: CASREPGQGDGYTF. The DNA of the CDR3 is TGTGCCAGCAGGGAACCGGGACAGGGAGACGGCTACACCTTC.

V gene TRBV6-5 combines with J gene TRBJ1-1; D perhaps matches TRBD1 (5 bases). Looked up from germline, CDR1 is MNHEY and CDR2 is SVGAGI. The CDR3 is 15 residues long. V was trimmed by 1 base and J by 5 bases, leaving 14 bases between them. DNA for the CDR3: TGTGCCAGCAGTTACTTGGGATTAAAGGGGACTGAAGCTTTCTTT. Encoded protein: CASSYLGLKGTEAFF.

The chain is built from TRBV6-5 and TRBJ1-1; no definite D call. V shed 0 bases and J shed 1 base, with 6 bases lying between them. Germline-derived CDR1 and CDR2 are MNHEY and SVGAGI. This CDR3 has 14 residues. The CDR3 DNA reads as TGTGCCAGCAGTTACTCGAGGGCGAACACTGAAGCTTTCTTT. Protein product: CASSYSRANTEAFF.

V gene TRBV19 combines with J gene TRBJ2-7; 12 nucleotides line up with TRBD1. Germline V lookup: CDR1 LNHDA, CDR2 SQIVND (reference sequence). Trimming cost V 1 base and J 3 bases; bases outside gene matches: 19. The CDR3 runs to 21 residues. CDR3 in DNA: TGTGCCAGTAGTATAGTTTATCGGGACAGGGGGCGACTTCCCTCCCGCTACGAGCAGTACTTC. It translates to CASSIVYRDRGRLPSRYEQYF.

J is TRBJ1-4 and V is TRBV5-8, with D perhaps matching TRBD1 (5 bases). Germline values: CDR1 SGHTS, CDR2 YDEGEE. The CDR3 extends over 14 amino acids. Trimming took 0 bases from V and 3 from J, leaving 6 bases between them. The CDR3 sequence: CASSLGQPNEKLFF. DNA of the CDR3: TGTGCCAGCAGCTTGGGACAGCCTAATGAAAAACTGTTTTTT.

The chain carries TRBV16 and TRBJ2-7; D is uncertain. The germline V gene has CDR1 KGHSY and CDR2 FQNENV. The CDR3 contains 15 residues. The V end was cut by 0 bases, the J end by 2 bases, with 11 bases between. Here the CDR3 reads CASSQSRPAPYEQYF. The CDR3, as DNA: TGTGCCAGCAGCCAATCTAGGCCGGCTCCCTACGAGCAGTACTTC.

This rearrangement joins TRBV7-6 to TRBJ2-1, with 7 bases that match TRBD2. Germline CDR1 is SGHVS and CDR2 is FNYEAQ. Trimming at V came to 10 bases and at J to 3 bases, leaving 12 bases not matched to a gene. This CDR3 spans 15 amino acids. The CDR3 protein is CATSGQAGFYNEQFF. CDR3 DNA: TGTGCCACCTCGGGCCAAGCGGGATTCTACAATGAGCAGTTCTTC.

V is TRBV18 and J is TRBJ1-2; 12 positions agree with TRBD1. The germline CDR1 and CDR2 sequences are KGHSH and LQKENI. The trim removed 3 bases at V and 7 bases at J, leaving 12 bases unmatched. This CDR3 contains 17 residues. CDR3 residues: CASSPTGTGGERSGYTF. CDR3 DNA sequence: TGTGCCAGCTCACCTACGGGGACAGGGGGCGAAAGGTCTGGCTACACCTTC. The complete variable domain, with remaining parts taken from reference TRBV18 and TRBJ1-2, reads NAGVMQNPRHLVRRRGQEARLRCSPMKGHSHVYWYRQLPEEGLKFMVYLQKENIIDESGMPKERFSAEFPKEGPSILRIQQVVRGDSAAYFCASSPTGTGGERSGYTFGSGTRLTVV.